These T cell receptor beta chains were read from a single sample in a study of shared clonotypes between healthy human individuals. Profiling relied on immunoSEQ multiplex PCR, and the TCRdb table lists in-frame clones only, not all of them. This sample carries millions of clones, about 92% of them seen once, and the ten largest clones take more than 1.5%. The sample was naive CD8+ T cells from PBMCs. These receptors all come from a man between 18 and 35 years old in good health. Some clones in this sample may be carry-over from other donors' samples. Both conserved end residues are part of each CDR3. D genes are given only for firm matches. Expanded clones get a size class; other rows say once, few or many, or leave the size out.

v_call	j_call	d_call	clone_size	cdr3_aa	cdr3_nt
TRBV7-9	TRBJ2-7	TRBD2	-	CASSSEKGLAGGYSYEQYF	TGTGCCAGCAGCTCGGAAAAAGGACTAGCGGGAGGGTACTCCTACGAGCAGTACTTC
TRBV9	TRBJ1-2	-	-	CASSVDRGTGRLGYTF	TGTGCCAGCAGCGTAGACCGTGGGACTGGACGGCTTGGCTACACCTTC
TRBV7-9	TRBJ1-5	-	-	CASSAGDQPQHF	TGTGCCAGCAGCGCAGGGGACCAGCCCCAACATTTT
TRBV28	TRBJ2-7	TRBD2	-	CASTTLREGAYEQYF	TGTGCCAGCACCACGCTGAGGGAGGGTGCCTACGAGCAGTACTTC
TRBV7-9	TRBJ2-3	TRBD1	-	CASSFYTGALLSDTQYF	TGTGCCAGCAGCTTCTATACAGGGGCCCTCCTCTCAGATACGCAGTATTTT
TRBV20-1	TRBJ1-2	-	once	CSASKQSTF	TGCAGTGCTAGTAAACAATCCACCTTC
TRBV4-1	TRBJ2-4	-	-	CASSQVTEAKNIQYF	TGCGCCAGCAGCCAAGTCACAGAAGCCAAAAACATTCAGTACTTC
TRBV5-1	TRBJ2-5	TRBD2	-	CASSLMRAGEETQYF	TGCGCCAGCAGTTTGATGAGAGCGGGGGAAGAGACCCAGTACTTC
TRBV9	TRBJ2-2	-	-	CASSVEGAPITGELFF	TGTGCCAGCAGCGTAGAAGGGGCTCCGATCACCGGGGAGCTGTTTTTT
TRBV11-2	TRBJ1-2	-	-	CASSLGGQLWGYTF	TGTGCCAGCAGCTTAGGGGGGCAGCTTTGGGGCTACACCTTC
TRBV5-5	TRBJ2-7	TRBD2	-	CASSSRGGPYEQYF	TGTGCCAGCAGTTCCCGGGGGGGTCCCTACGAGCAGTACTTC
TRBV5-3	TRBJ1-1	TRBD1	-	CARSLVMRQGVTNTEAFF	TGTGCCAGAAGCTTGGTGATGCGACAGGGGGTAACTAACACTGAAGCTTTCTTT
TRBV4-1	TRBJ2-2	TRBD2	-	CASSPSPGLAGVGAGELFF	TGCGCCAGCAGCCCCTCCCCGGGACTAGCGGGAGTCGGCGCCGGGGAGCTGTTTTTT
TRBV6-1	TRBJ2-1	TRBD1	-	CASSEDRGYFRFF	TGTGCCAGCAGTGAAGACAGGGGCTACTTTCGGTTCTTC
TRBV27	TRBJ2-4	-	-	CASSPRTAPNIQYF	TGTGCCAGCAGTCCAAGGACCGCCCCCAACATTCAGTACTTC
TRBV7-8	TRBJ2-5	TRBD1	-	CASSFSQGAQETQYF	TGTGCCAGCAGCTTCTCACAGGGGGCCCAAGAGACCCAGTACTTC
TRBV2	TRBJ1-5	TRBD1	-	CASSERPGGNQPQHF	TGTGCCAGCAGTGAACGGCCAGGGGGAAATCAGCCCCAGCATTTT
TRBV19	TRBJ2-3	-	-	CASSIWGGQDTDTQYF	TGTGCCAGTAGTATATGGGGGGGGCAGGACACAGATACGCAGTATTTT
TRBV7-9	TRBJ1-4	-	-	CASSLVESGEKLFF	TGTGCCAGCAGCTTAGTAGAGAGTGGCGAAAAACTGTTTTTT
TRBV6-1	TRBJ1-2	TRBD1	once	CASRGTGGMKGYTF	TGTGCCAGCAGGGGTACAGGGGGAATGAAGGGCTACACCTTC
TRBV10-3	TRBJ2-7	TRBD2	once	CAISGEGAYEQYF	TGTGCCATCAGTGGGGAGGGAGCCTACGAGCAGTACTTC
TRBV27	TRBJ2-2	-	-	CASRGGSGELFF	TGTGCCAGCAGAGGGGGGTCCGGGGAGCTGTTTTTT
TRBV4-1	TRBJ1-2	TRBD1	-	CASSQPGTGDRYGYTF	TGCGCCAGCAGCCAACCCGGGACAGGGGATCGGTATGGCTACACCTTC
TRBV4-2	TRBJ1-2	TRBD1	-	CASSQAFSPGTGNDGYTF	TGTGCCAGCAGCCAAGCCTTCAGCCCCGGGACAGGGAATGATGGCTACACCTTC
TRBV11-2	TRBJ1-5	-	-	CASMQGNGQPQHF	TGTGCCAGCATGCAGGGAAACGGTCAGCCCCAGCATTTT
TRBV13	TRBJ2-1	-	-	CASSFHGGMGNEQFF	TGTGCCAGCAGCTTTCACGGCGGGATGGGCAATGAGCAGTTCTTC
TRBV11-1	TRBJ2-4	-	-	CASSSNPDTSKNIQYF	TGTGCCAGCAGCTCGAACCCGGACACCTCCAAAAACATTCAGTACTTC
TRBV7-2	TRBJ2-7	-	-	CASSLAGPEQYF	TGTGCCAGCAGCTTAGCGGGGCCCGAGCAGTACTTC
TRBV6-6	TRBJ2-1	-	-	CASSYPEGSGNEQFF	TGTGCCAGCAGTTACCCGGAGGGGTCAGGCAATGAGCAGTTCTTC
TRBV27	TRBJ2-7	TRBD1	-	CASSYGDRPSYEQYF	TGTGCCAGCAGTTACGGGGACAGGCCCTCCTACGAGCAGTACTTC
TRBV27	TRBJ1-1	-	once	CASSLLPGDNTEAFF	TGTGCCAGCAGTTTATTGCCGGGCGATAACACTGAAGCTTTCTTT
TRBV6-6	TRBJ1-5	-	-	CASSTLVGQPQHF	TGTGCCAGCAGTACTTTGGTCGGACAGCCCCAGCATTTT
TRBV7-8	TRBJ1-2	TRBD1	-	CASGVRDSLKNYGYTF	TGTGCCAGCGGAGTCCGGGACAGTCTAAAAAACTATGGCTACACCTTC
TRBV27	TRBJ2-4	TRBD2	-	CASSSGGLVGNIQYF	TGTGCCAGCAGTTCGGGGGGGCTCGTAGGAAACATTCAGTACTTC
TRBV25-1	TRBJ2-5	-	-	CASNKGPETQYF	TGTGCCAGCAATAAAGGGCCCGAGACCCAGTACTTC
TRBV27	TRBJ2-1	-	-	CASSFGVLNEQFF	TGTGCCAGCAGTTTCGGGGTTCTCAATGAGCAGTTCTTC
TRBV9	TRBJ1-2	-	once	CASSPQNRDGVGYTF	TGTGCCAGCAGCCCCCAGAACCGGGACGGAGTTGGCTACACCTTC
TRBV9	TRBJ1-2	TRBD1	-	CASSAPRDRNNYGYTF	TGTGCCAGCAGCGCGCCAAGGGACAGGAACAACTATGGCTACACCTTC
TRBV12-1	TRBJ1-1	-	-	CASSFWLAGGSTEAFF	TGTGCCAGCAGCTTTTGGTTAGCAGGGGGGAGCACTGAAGCTTTCTTT
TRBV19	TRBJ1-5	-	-	CASSIATIGTQPQHF	TGTGCCAGTAGTATAGCTACCATCGGCACTCAGCCCCAGCATTTT